This TCR beta chain stems from a study of T cells after yellow fever vaccination. On the study more broadly: SMART-Seq v4 Ultra Low Input prepared libraries from low-cell fractions. General study results and limits: Although the secondary response was weaker, it peaked faster, at day 5 versus 15. The appearance of a small share of clonotypes in both CD4 and CD8 compartments was observed. After the booster, approximately 95% of CD4 and 88% of CD8 primary-response clones were re-detected.

This clonotype was counted between two and nine times. Its antigen is not identified. The junction and the germline gene differ at one end; a read error may be behind it. TCRdb recomputed calls from the 5' RACE reads with MiXCR, one row per CDR3 protein. The table has approximately 510,000 distinct CDR3 sequences, just over 20% seen once. CDR3 size: 13 residues. From germline, CDR1 is SGHVS and CDR2 FNYEAQ. The TCR sequence derives from a man aged 18 to 29 who received the YFV17D yellow fever vaccine. The chain employs TRBV7-6 and TRBJ2-3; TRBD2 agrees at 7 bases. The material sequenced was PBMCs, taken less than 25 days after the first yellow fever vaccination. The DNA of the CDR3 is TGTGCTAGCAGGCTAGCGGTTTCAGATACGCAGTATTTT. As protein: CASRLAVSDTQYF.